A selection of T cell receptor beta chains follows, all from one sample in a study of a mutant IDH1 vaccine in newly diagnosed glioma. Sequenced by immunoSEQ multiplex PCR; TCRdb stores in-frame clones only, minus some. The data hold 25,000 to 35,000 clones, with 80% observed a single time. For these receptors, no antigen is known. Source: PBMCs, taken from a glioma patient whose treatment included an IDH1 peptide vaccine. The receptors here all came from a young woman with glioma. Both conserved end residues are part of each CDR3. A D gene is named only where the DNA matches it firmly. Clone size is given for some rows only: seen once, a few or many times, or a class if the clone is expanded.

CDR3	DNA	V	J	D	size
CASSSLYSINEQFF	TGCGCCAGCAGCTCCCTCTACTCTATCAATGAGCAGTTCTTC	TRBV5-1	TRBJ2-1	NA	NA
CASSQTGRQPQHF	TGTGCCAGCAGTCAAACAGGGAGGCAGCCCCAGCATTTT	TRBV6-1	TRBJ1-5	NA	NA
CASSLVWTTLETQYF	TGTGCCAGCAGCTTAGTGTGGACTACATTAGAGACCCAGTACTTC	TRBV7-9	TRBJ2-5	NA	NA
CASSPSLGEQYF	TGTGCCAGCAGCCCCTCCTTGGGGGAGCAGTACTTC	TRBV9	TRBJ2-7	NA	NA
CASSLSGGRLDEQYF	TGTGCCAGCAGCTTATCAGGGGGCAGACTCGACGAGCAGTACTTC	TRBV11-3	TRBJ2-7	TRBD1	NA
CATSRGVGGFHYGYTF	TGTGCCACCAGCAGAGGGGTCGGGGGCTTTCACTATGGCTACACCTTC	TRBV15	TRBJ1-2	NA	NA
CASGRHGQSNQPQHF	TGTGCCAGCGGAAGACATGGACAGAGCAATCAGCCCCAGCATTTT	TRBV7-9	TRBJ1-5	NA	NA
CAIGKGDEQFF	TGTGCCATCGGCAAGGGGGATGAGCAGTTCTTC	TRBV10-3	TRBJ2-1	NA	few
CASSLDRSEAFF	TGTGCCAGCAGTTTGGATCGCTCTGAAGCTTTCTTT	TRBV28	TRBJ1-1	NA	NA
CASSPLAGANVLTF	TGTGCCAGCTCACCCCTTGCTGGGGCCAACGTCCTGACTTTC	TRBV18	TRBJ2-6	NA	NA
CASSEFGGGGTVSYEQYF	TGTGCCAGCAGTGAATTCGGTGGTGGGGGGACAGTCTCCTACGAGCAGTACTTC	TRBV2	TRBJ2-7	NA	NA
CASRGLAGVADTQYF	TGTGCCAGCAGAGGACTAGCGGGGGTAGCAGATACGCAGTATTTT	TRBV21-1	TRBJ2-3	NA	NA
CASSLIPGSYEQYF	TGTGCCAGCAGCTTAATACCGGGTAGCTACGAGCAGTACTTC	TRBV7-3	TRBJ2-7	NA	NA
CASSRRGDYSYEQYF	TGTGCCAGTAGTCGTCGGGGGGATTACTCCTACGAGCAGTACTTC	TRBV19	TRBJ2-7	TRBD2	NA
CASSLRGFGEAFF	TGTGCCAGCAGTCTGAGGGGCTTCGGTGAAGCTTTCTTT	TRBV7-2	TRBJ1-1	NA	NA
CASSLPGQSSTDTQYF	TGCGCCAGCAGCCTCCCGGGACAGTCTAGCACAGATACGCAGTATTTT	TRBV5-1	TRBJ2-3	TRBD1	NA
CASSDTGGYGYTF	TGTGCCAGCAGTGATACAGGGGGATATGGCTACACCTTC	TRBV6-4	TRBJ1-2	TRBD1	NA
CASRSGTSGYEQYF	TGTGCCAGCAGGTCCGGGACTAGTGGTTACGAGCAGTACTTC	TRBV7-8	TRBJ2-7	TRBD2	NA
CASSVEGYQETQYF	TGTGCCAGCAGCGTAGAAGGGTACCAAGAGACCCAGTACTTC	TRBV9	TRBJ2-5	NA	NA
CASRSGDQPQHF	TGTGCCAGCAGGTCCGGGGATCAGCCCCAGCATTTT	TRBV28	TRBJ1-5	NA	NA
CASSRTTSGRYNEQFF	TGCGCCAGCAGCCGGACTACTAGCGGGAGATACAATGAGCAGTTCTTC	TRBV4-3	TRBJ2-1	TRBD2	NA
CASRSSLAVHTGELFF	TGTGCCAGCAGGAGCTCACTAGCGGTTCACACCGGGGAGCTGTTTTTT	TRBV7-9	TRBJ2-2	TRBD2	once
CASIRIHGSYEQYF	TGTGCCAGCATCCGAATCCACGGGTCCTACGAGCAGTACTTC	TRBV6-1	TRBJ2-7	NA	once
CASSLEFKGYTF	TGTGCCAGCAGCTTAGAATTTAAGGGATACACCTTC	TRBV7-9	TRBJ1-2	NA	NA
CASSLRESSTDTQYF	TGCGCCAGCAGCTTGCGGGAGTCTAGCACAGATACGCAGTATTTT	TRBV5-1	TRBJ2-3	NA	NA
CASSPETGLGYGYTF	TGCGCCAGCAGCCCCGAAACAGGGTTGGGTTATGGCTACACCTTC	TRBV4-3	TRBJ1-2	NA	NA
CASSETSGLSYNEQFF	TGTGCCAGTAGTGAGACTAGCGGGCTCTCCTACAATGAGCAGTTCTTC	TRBV19	TRBJ2-1	TRBD2	NA
CASSQGRIFNTDTQYF	TGTGCCAGCAGCCAAGGACGGATTTTTAACACAGATACGCAGTATTTT	TRBV4-2	TRBJ2-3	NA	NA
CASSIGTGWGTGELFF	TGTGCCAGCAGCATTGGGACAGGGTGGGGAACCGGGGAGCTGTTTTTT	TRBV7-2	TRBJ2-2	TRBD1	NA
CASSGQINTEAFF	TGCGCCAGCTCCGGACAGATAAACACTGAAGCTTTCTTT	TRBV5-1	TRBJ1-1	NA	NA